This T cell receptor (beta chain) was identified during a study of T cell repertoires in cytomegalovirus infection. On the study more broadly: From public TCR beta signatures came an indication of both CMV infection and matching HLA type.

Study-wide results and caveats: Within the response measured ex vivo, HLA-C-restricted CMV-specific TCR beta clonotypes were dominant. Frequencies of public TCR beta families were cumulated, and this identified carriers of CMV plus the relevant HLA.

MiXCR was run by TCRdb on the reads, yielding one entry per CDR3 protein. This sample yields 450,000 to 550,000 distinct CDR3 sequences, of which about 15% are seen a single time; roughly 25% belongs to the top ten. The CDR3 consists of 15 residues. V lost 4 bases, J lost 8 bases, and 17 bases lay in between. Looked up from germline, CDR1 is LGHDT and CDR2 is YNNKEL (reference sequence). This clonotype was found a few times. The antigen is undetermined. The sequenced material came from CD8+ T cells from PBMCs. The chain recombines TRBV3-1 with TRBJ1-4; D remains ambiguous. The sequence was obtained from a human donor in good health (CMV status not recorded). Some clones in this sample may be carry-over from other donors' samples. DNA of the CDR3: TGTGCCAGCAGCCGCTCCGCCAGGTTCCAAGAAAAACTGTTTTTT. Its protein is CASSRSARFQEKLFF.